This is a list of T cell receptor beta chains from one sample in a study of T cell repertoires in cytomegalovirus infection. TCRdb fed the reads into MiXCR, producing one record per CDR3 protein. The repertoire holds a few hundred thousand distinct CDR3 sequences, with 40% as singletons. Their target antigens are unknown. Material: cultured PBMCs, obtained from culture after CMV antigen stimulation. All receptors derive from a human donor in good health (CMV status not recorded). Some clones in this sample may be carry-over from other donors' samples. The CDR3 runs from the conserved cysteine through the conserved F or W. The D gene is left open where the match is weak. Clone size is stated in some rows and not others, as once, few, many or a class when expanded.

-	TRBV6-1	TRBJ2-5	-	TGTGCCAGCCTCTTACAAGAGACCCAGTACTTC	CASLLQETQYF
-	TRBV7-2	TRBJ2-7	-	TGTGCCAGCAGCTCCGGGATGAGCTCCTACGAGCAGTACTTC	CASSSGMSSYEQYF
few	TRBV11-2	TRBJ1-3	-	TGTGCCAGCACCGTACGTGGGCTTTCGGGAAACACCATATATTTT	CASTVRGLSGNTIYF
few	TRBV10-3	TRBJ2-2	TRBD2	TGTGCCATCAGTGAGTCTTCCGGACTAGCGGTCCCGGGGGAGCTGTTTTTT	CAISESSGLAVPGELFF
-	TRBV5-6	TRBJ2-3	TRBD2	TGTGCCAGCAGCGATACACTAGCGGGAGTGAAGACAGATACGCAGTATTTT	CASSDTLAGVKTDTQYF
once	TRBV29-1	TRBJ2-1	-	TGCAGCGTTGAAGGGTCGGCAAGCTCCTACAATGAGCAGTTCTTC	CSVEGSASSYNEQFF
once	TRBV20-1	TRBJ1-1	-	TGCAGTGCTAGAGATGGGGGGCGCGTGGGGAACACTGAAGCTTTCTTT	CSARDGGRVGNTEAFF
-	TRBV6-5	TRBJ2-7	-	TGTGCCAGCAGTTCGGAGCGGAGGGGTTCCTACGAGCAGTACTTC	CASSSERRGSYEQYF
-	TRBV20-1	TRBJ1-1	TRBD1	TGCAGTGCTAGAGTCCGGGACAGCTACACTGAAGCTTTCTTT	CSARVRDSYTEAFF
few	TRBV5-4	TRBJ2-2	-	TGTGCCAGCAGCTTGGAGAGTCCCGGGGAGCTGTTTTTT	CASSLESPGELFF
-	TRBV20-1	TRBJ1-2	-	TGCAGTGCGGTTAACAGGGTATACTATGGCTACACCTTC	CSAVNRVYYGYTF
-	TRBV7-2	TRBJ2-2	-	TGTGCCAGCAGCTTAATGGACCCAAGGAACACCGGGGAGCTGTTTTTT	CASSLMDPRNTGELFF
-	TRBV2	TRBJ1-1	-	TGTGCCAGCAGCCCGGGACCTTATGGGGCAGCTTTCTTT	CASSPGPYGAAFF
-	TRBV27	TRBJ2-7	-	TGTGCCAGCAGTCCCACCCGTGGTGGAAAGAGCTCCTACGAGCAGTACTTC	CASSPTRGGKSSYEQYF
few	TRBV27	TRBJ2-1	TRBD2	TGTGCCAGCAGGATAGCGGGAGGGGACAATGAGCAGTTCTTC	CASRIAGGDNEQFF
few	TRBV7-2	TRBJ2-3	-	TGTGCCAGCAGCTTAAATCAGGCTAGCACAGATACGCAGTATTTT	CASSLNQASTDTQYF
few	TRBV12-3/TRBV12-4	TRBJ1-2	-	TGTGCCAGCAGTTTGAGTCTACTGTGGCAATATGGCTACACCTTC	CASSLSLLWQYGYTF
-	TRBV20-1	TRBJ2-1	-	TGCAGTGCTAGAGATCTTAACAGCCTGTCGGGTGATGAGCAGTTCTTC	CSARDLNSLSGDEQFF
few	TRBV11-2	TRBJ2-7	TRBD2	TGTGCCAGCAGCTTAGAAGATATGTCTAGCGGGGGGTACGGGGCTTACGAGCAGTACTTC	CASSLEDMSSGGYGAYEQYF
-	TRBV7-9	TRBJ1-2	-	TGTGCCCTGGGGGGAACGGCAAACTATGGCTACACCTTC	CALGGTANYGYTF
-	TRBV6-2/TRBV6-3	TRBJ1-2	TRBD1	TGTGCCAGCAGACCCGACAGGGGGGATGGCTACACCTTC	CASRPDRGDGYTF
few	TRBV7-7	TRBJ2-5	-	TGTGCCAGCAGCTTAAATAGTAGGGGTGAGACCCAGTACTTC	CASSLNSRGETQYF
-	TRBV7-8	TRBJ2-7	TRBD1	TGTGCCAGCAGCCGTGGGACAGGGGGGGTCGAGCAGTACTTC	CASSRGTGGVEQYF
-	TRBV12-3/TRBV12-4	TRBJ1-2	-	TGTGCCAGCAGTTTAGGTGGCAGGGAGCACTATGGCTACACCTTC	CASSLGGREHYGYTF
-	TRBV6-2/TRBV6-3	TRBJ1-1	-	TGTGCCAGCAGGCCAGGGACGGGAGAAGCTTTCTTT	CASRPGTGEAFF
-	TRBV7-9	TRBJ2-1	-	TGTGCCAGCAGCTTAATGGGGCGGAGGAGCTCCTACAATGAGCAGTTCTTC	CASSLMGRRSSYNEQFF
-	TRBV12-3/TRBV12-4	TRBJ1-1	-	TGTGCCAGCAGTGTCACGGGGCGGGGAGCTTTCTTT	CASSVTGRGAFF
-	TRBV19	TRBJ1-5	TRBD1	TGTGCCAGTACCGCACAGGGGGTCGATCAGCCCCAGCATTTT	CASTAQGVDQPQHF
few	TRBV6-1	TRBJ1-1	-	TGTGCCAGCATTAAGGGGGAGTTCACTGAAGCTTTCTTT	CASIKGEFTEAFF
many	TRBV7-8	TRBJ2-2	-	TGTGCCAGCAGCTACGGGACTTCGAACACCGGGGAGCTGTTTTTT	CASSYGTSNTGELFF
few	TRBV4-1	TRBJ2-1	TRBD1	TGCGCCAGCAGCCTCACAGGGGTCCAACCTTACAATGAGCAGTTCTTC	CASSLTGVQPYNEQFF
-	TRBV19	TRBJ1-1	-	TGTGCCAGTAGTAAAGACAGGTACGCTGAAGCTTTCTTT	CASSKDRYAEAFF
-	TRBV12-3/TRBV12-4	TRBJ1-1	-	TGTGCCAGCAGGTCGGGGGGGCCAAACACTGAAGCTTTCTTT	CASRSGGPNTEAFF